This T cell receptor (beta chain) is from a study of T cells expressing NK-cell markers. Turning to the study itself: Seven donors tested HCMV-seropositive and one tested seronegative among the eight sequenced.

The CDR3 covers 14 residues. Germline lookup yields CDR1 SGHVS and CDR2 FNYEAQ. As to this clonotype: Its target is not known.

Study outcomes and limitations: Dominant NKG2C+ clonotypes made up 1.0-7.0% of CD8+ T cells in six donors.

Reprocessing the 5' RACE reads, TCRdb reports a single entry for every CDR3 protein and omits DNA. This sample's clone table lists 550,000 to 600,000 distinct CDR3 sequences. The chain carries TRBV7-6 and TRBJ1-3. Material: blood T cells: a sorted CD56 or NKG2C T cell subset, CD4+ or CD8+ T cells, or bulk PBMC T cells (not recorded which). The receptor was isolated from a man younger than 30 in good health. CDR3 region: CASSLGGIGNTIYF.